The rows below give T cell receptor beta chains drawn from one sample of a study of CD8+ T cells in alopecia areata. Only in-frame clones appear in the TCRdb table, and some are missing; sequencing was by immunoSEQ multiplex PCR. The table records some 170,000 clones, approximately 65% of them present only once. The starting material was CD8+ T cells sorted from blood, obtained at week 0. The receptors shown here come from a human donor with alopecia areata. The CDR3 runs from the conserved cysteine through the conserved F or W. D genes are given only for firm matches.

cdr3_length: 15; d_call: TRBD1; j_call: TRBJ2-1; v_call: TRBV9; cdr3_aa: CASSVGGTGGNEQFF
cdr3_length: 17; d_call: .; j_call: TRBJ2-3; v_call: TRBV10-3; cdr3_aa: CAISESPDLPGTDTQYF
cdr3_length: 15; d_call: TRBD1; j_call: TRBJ2-7; v_call: TRBV13; cdr3_aa: CASTSGTGVPLEQYF
cdr3_length: 15; d_call: .; j_call: TRBJ1-5; v_call: TRBV7-9; cdr3_aa: CASSPTGTANQPQHF
cdr3_length: 15; d_call: .; j_call: TRBJ2-5; v_call: TRBV29-1; cdr3_aa: CSVGERGAWEETQYF
cdr3_length: 15; d_call: TRBD2; j_call: TRBJ2-7; v_call: TRBV7-6; cdr3_aa: CASTRLAGEIYEQYF
cdr3_length: 13; d_call: .; j_call: TRBJ2-5; v_call: TRBV7-9; cdr3_aa: CASSLGIQETQYF
cdr3_length: 15; d_call: .; j_call: TRBJ2-3; v_call: TRBV5-1; cdr3_aa: CASSFGSWRSDTQYF
cdr3_length: 13; d_call: .; j_call: TRBJ1-5; v_call: TRBV7-9; cdr3_aa: CASSLGKGQPQHF
cdr3_length: 13; d_call: .; j_call: TRBJ2-7; v_call: TRBV13; cdr3_aa: CASSLGRWGEQYF
cdr3_length: 15; d_call: TRBD1; j_call: TRBJ1-5; v_call: TRBV28; cdr3_aa: CASSFGTGWDQPQHF
cdr3_length: 13; d_call: .; j_call: TRBJ1-2; v_call: TRBV29-1; cdr3_aa: CSVGLGDNYGYTF
cdr3_length: 18; d_call: TRBD2; j_call: TRBJ2-5; v_call: TRBV7-9; cdr3_aa: CASSPTGTLAGPQETQYF
cdr3_length: 12; d_call: .; j_call: TRBJ2-7; v_call: TRBV29-1; cdr3_aa: CSARDGSYEQYF
cdr3_length: 12; d_call: .; j_call: TRBJ1-1; v_call: TRBV19; cdr3_aa: CASSFTNTEAFF
cdr3_length: 16; d_call: TRBD2; j_call: TRBJ2-1; v_call: TRBV4-1; cdr3_aa: CASSLTSEVTYNEQFF
cdr3_length: 8; d_call: .; j_call: TRBJ2-7; v_call: TRBV20-1; cdr3_aa: CSADEQYF
cdr3_length: 14; d_call: .; j_call: TRBJ2-1; v_call: TRBV9; cdr3_aa: CASSSRGGNNEQFF
cdr3_length: 12; d_call: .; j_call: TRBJ1-1; v_call: TRBV7-9; cdr3_aa: CASSKGGSRAFF
cdr3_length: 15; d_call: .; j_call: TRBJ2-3; v_call: TRBV9; cdr3_aa: CASSVAAQITDTQYF
cdr3_length: 17; d_call: .; j_call: TRBJ2-2; v_call: TRBV7-9; cdr3_aa: CASSLLSTIPNTGELFF
cdr3_length: 15; d_call: TRBD1; j_call: TRBJ2-1; v_call: TRBV5-1; cdr3_aa: CASSSDRGDWNEQFF
cdr3_length: 12; d_call: .; j_call: TRBJ2-1; v_call: TRBV5-1; cdr3_aa: CASRDLDNEQFF
cdr3_length: 16; d_call: TRBD1; j_call: TRBJ2-2; v_call: TRBV29-1; cdr3_aa: CSVEAFDRGMYGELFF
cdr3_length: 12; d_call: .; j_call: TRBJ2-7; v_call: TRBV5-6; cdr3_aa: CASSLGYYEQYF
cdr3_length: 12; d_call: .; j_call: TRBJ1-2; v_call: TRBV12-5; cdr3_aa: CASSRGDHGYTF
cdr3_length: 13; d_call: .; j_call: TRBJ1-1; v_call: TRBV4-1; cdr3_aa: CASSPQAGTEAFF
cdr3_length: 12; d_call: .; j_call: TRBJ1-1; v_call: TRBV29-1; cdr3_aa: CSGNTGEAEAFF
cdr3_length: 11; d_call: .; j_call: TRBJ2-3; v_call: TRBV10-3; cdr3_aa: CAISATDTQYF
cdr3_length: 15; d_call: TRBD1; j_call: TRBJ1-2; v_call: TRBV7-2; cdr3_aa: CASSPPGQGRYGYTF
cdr3_length: 14; d_call: TRBD2; j_call: TRBJ2-3; v_call: TRBV7-9; cdr3_aa: CATFGTSGTDTQYF
cdr3_length: 12; d_call: .; j_call: TRBJ2-3; v_call: TRBV11-2; cdr3_aa: CASSLGTDTQYF
cdr3_length: 16; d_call: TRBD2; j_call: TRBJ2-5; v_call: TRBV15; cdr3_aa: CATSISLAGASGTQYF
cdr3_length: 15; d_call: .; j_call: TRBJ2-3; v_call: TRBV5-1; cdr3_aa: CASSLEAGNTDTQYF
cdr3_length: 14; d_call: .; j_call: TRBJ1-5; v_call: TRBV6-5; cdr3_aa: CASSSVGGGQPQHF
cdr3_length: 14; d_call: TRBD1; j_call: TRBJ2-7; v_call: TRBV25-1; cdr3_aa: CASSVGTGGLGQYF
cdr3_length: 14; d_call: .; j_call: TRBJ1-1; v_call: TRBV27; cdr3_aa: CASCPGQPGTEAFF
cdr3_length: 12; d_call: .; j_call: TRBJ2-7; v_call: TRBV12-5; cdr3_aa: CASGFGLHEQYF
cdr3_length: 12; d_call: .; j_call: TRBJ1-1; v_call: TRBV7-9; cdr3_aa: CASSLWNTEAFF
cdr3_length: 13; d_call: .; j_call: TRBJ2-1; v_call: TRBV29-1; cdr3_aa: CSVQGGSYNEQFF
cdr3_length: 13; d_call: .; j_call: TRBJ2-7; v_call: TRBV15; cdr3_aa: CATSRDRRSEQYF
cdr3_length: 18; d_call: TRBD2; j_call: TRBJ2-5; v_call: TRBV7-7; cdr3_aa: CASSFTVAGVNPQETQYF
cdr3_length: 15; d_call: .; j_call: TRBJ2-2; v_call: TRBV5-6; cdr3_aa: CASSFRQGLTGELFF
cdr3_length: 15; d_call: .; j_call: TRBJ1-5; v_call: TRBV19; cdr3_aa: CASSIGTGSHQPQHF
cdr3_length: 14; d_call: .; j_call: TRBJ2-3; v_call: TRBV29-1; cdr3_aa: CSAPDPTTGDTQYF
cdr3_length: 12; d_call: .; j_call: TRBJ2-7; v_call: TRBV5-6; cdr3_aa: CASSHGLYEQYF
cdr3_length: 14; d_call: .; j_call: TRBJ2-2; v_call: TRBV10-2; cdr3_aa: CASRASVGTGELFF
cdr3_length: 10; d_call: .; j_call: TRBJ1-4; v_call: TRBV30; cdr3_aa: CAVESEKLFF
cdr3_length: 15; d_call: TRBD1; j_call: TRBJ2-5; v_call: TRBV29-1; cdr3_aa: CSVDPLTGGLQTQYF
cdr3_length: 14; d_call: TRBD1; j_call: TRBJ2-7; v_call: TRBV13; cdr3_aa: CASSSGGSSYEQYF
cdr3_length: 13; d_call: .; j_call: TRBJ1-1; v_call: TRBV19; cdr3_aa: CASSLDTGTEAFF
cdr3_length: 14; d_call: .; j_call: .; v_call: TRBV30; cdr3_aa: CAWSITGKYNEQFF
cdr3_length: 16; d_call: .; j_call: TRBJ2-2; v_call: TRBV2; cdr3_aa: CASSALTGANTGELFF
cdr3_length: 13; d_call: .; j_call: TRBJ2-7; v_call: TRBV29-1; cdr3_aa: CSVVTAETYEQYF